These 19 T cell receptor beta chains came from one sample sequenced in a study of blood T cell repertoires in COVID-19. The data were produced by immunoSEQ multiplex PCR, yet TCRdb's version contains in-frame clones alone and is incomplete. The profile shows over 110,000 clones, under 80% of them singletons. Sequenced sample: peripheral blood. These TCRs come from a man at least 80 years old with acute or convalescent COVID-19.

This rearrangement joins TRBV10-3 to TRBJ1-2; possibly TRBD1 for D (6 bases). CDR1 and CDR2 from the germline V gene are ENHRY and SYGVKD. The CDR3 is 11 residues long. V lost 5 bases and J lost 8, with 9 bases in between. The CDR3 spells CAISTGTGYTF. The CDR3 DNA reads TGTGCCATCAGTACAGGGACCGGCTACACCTTC.

This chain uses TRBV5-6 with TRBJ2-7; 12 bases are a match to TRBD2. CDR3 length: 15 residues. Germline V CDR1 and CDR2: SGHDT, YYEEEE. The ends lost 4 bases at V and 5 bases at J; junction bases unmatched: 7. Here the CDR3 reads CASSPILAGGHEQYF. As DNA, the CDR3 is TGTGCCAGCAGCCCGATTCTAGCGGGGGGGCACGAGCAGTACTTC.

The rearrangement links TRBV7-2 to TRBJ2-2; D may be TRBD2 (5 bases). Trimming stripped 5 bases from V and 4 bases from J, with 8 bases between. This CDR3 has 13 residues. Per the germline V gene, CDR1 is SGHTA and CDR2 is FQGNSA. CDR3 in DNA: TGTGCCAGCAGCGGGAGTCTCACCGGGGAGCTGTTTTTT. Translated, it gives CASSGSLTGELFF.

The chain carries TRBV7-2 and TRBJ2-3, with 7 bases fitting TRBD1. The CDR3 loop spans 14 amino acids. V shed 8 bases, J shed 2 bases, and the junction held 7 bases outside the gene matches. CDR1 and CDR2 (germline): SGHTA, FQGNSA. The CDR3 coding sequence is TGTGCCAGCGCCCGACAGGGTGTCACAGATACGCAGTATTTT. Its protein is CASARQGVTDTQYF.

The sample holds one count of this clone. V is TRBV5-1 and J is TRBJ2-3, with 14 positions matching TRBD2. Germline V lookup: CDR1 SGHRS, CDR2 YFSETQ. Trimming took 3 bases from V and 2 from J; bases not matched to a gene: 2. The CDR3 totals 16 residues. Here the CDR3 DNA reads TGCGCCAGCAGCTGGGGACTAGCGGGGGCCACAGATACGCAGTATTTT. Translation gives CASSWGLAGATDTQYF.

This chain joins TRBV2 and TRBJ2-5; 8 nucleotides agree with TRBD1. The CDR3 has 12 amino acids. The germline V gene encodes CDR1 SNHLY and CDR2 FYNNEI. The J segment lost 4 bases and the V segment lost 8 bases, leaving 3 bases of the junction unmatched. The CDR3 region is CASGQGGETQYF. In DNA, the CDR3 is TGTGCCAGCGGACAGGGTGGAGAGACCCAGTACTTC.

V is TRBV5-6 and J is TRBJ2-5, with no clear D. Germline values: CDR1 SGHDT, CDR2 YYEEEE. The CDR3 covers 13 residues. V was pared by 7 bases and J by 1 base, with 11 bases between. DNA for the CDR3: TGTGCCAGCCATCTATCCGTCCAAGAGACCCAGTACTTC. Protein sequence: CASHLSVQETQYF. Filled out from reference TRBV5-6 and TRBJ2-5, the complete variable domain reads DAGVTQSPTHLIKTRGQQVTLRCSPKSGHDTVSWYQQALGQGPQFIFQYYEEEERQRGNFPDRFSGHQFPNYSSELNVNALLLGDSALYLCASHLSVQETQYFGPGTRLLVL.

Written as DNA, the CDR3 is TGTGCCAGCTCACCACCGACAGCGAACACTGAAGCTTTCTTT. As protein: CASSPPTANTEAFF. This chain links TRBV18 with TRBJ1-1; D might be TRBD1 (5 bases). The CDR3 runs 14 residues. The V end was cut by 0 bases, the J end by 1 base, with 6 bases between. The germline V gene has CDR1 KGHSH and CDR2 LQKENI.

This clone was observed a handful of times. This chain connects TRBV5-1 to TRBJ1-6; TRBD1 aligns across 7 bases. This CDR3 comprises 14 residues. V trimming: 4 bases; J trimming: 6 bases; junction bases outside the gene matches: 4. Germline values: CDR1 SGHRS, CDR2 YFSETQ. CDR3 in amino acids: CASSVGTVNSPLHF. CDR3 bases: TGCGCCAGCAGCGTGGGGACAGTTAATTCACCCCTCCACTTT.

This chain links TRBV27 with TRBJ2-7, with D possibly TRBD1 on 7 matching bases. CDR3 length: 11 amino acids. Trimming took 8 bases from V and 5 from J, leaving 10 bases between them. Germline V gene lookup returns CDR1 MNHEY and CDR2 SMNVEV (reference sequence). Here the CDR3 DNA reads TGTGCCAGCCTCAGGGGGGACGAGCAGTACTTC. This sequence encodes CASLRGDEQYF.

This clone was counted once. The chain uses TRBV9 and TRBJ1-1; tentative D call: TRBD1 (6 bases). The germline CDR1 and CDR2 sequences are SGDLS and YYNGEE. The CDR3 is 14 residues long. With 3 bases removed from V and 8 bases from J, the gap between germline ends came to 17 bases. CDR3 protein: CASSGFLDSQEAFF. As DNA, the CDR3 is TGTGCCAGCAGCGGGTTCTTGGACAGCCAAGAAGCTTTCTTT.

The chain is built from TRBV28 and TRBJ2-5, with TRBD1 matching 12 bases. Germline CDR1 MDHEN, CDR2 SYDVKM. The CDR3 is made up of 18 amino acids. V was pared by 2 bases and J by 1 base, with 8 bases of the junction left unmatched. The CDR3 nucleotides are TGTGCCAGCAGTTTAAGGGCAGGGACAGGGGGCTCCCAAGAGACCCAGTACTTC. This translates into CASSLRAGTGGSQETQYF. The full variable domain, with the rest looked up from reference TRBV28 and TRBJ2-5, is DVKVTQSSRYLVKRTGEKVFLECVQDMDHENMFWYRQDPGLGLRLIYFSYDVKMKEKGDIPEGYSVSREKKERFSLILESASTNQTSMYLCASSLRAGTGGSQETQYFGPGTRLLVL.

This chain connects TRBV6-2 or TRBV6-3 to TRBJ1-2; 7 bases agree with TRBD1. The germline CDR1 and CDR2 sequences are MNHEY and SVGEGT. V was pared by 2 bases and J by 6 bases, with 3 bases of the junction left unmatched. The CDR3 is 13 amino acids. The CDR3 spells CASSYLQGDGYTF. The CDR3 DNA reads as TGTGCCAGCAGTTACCTTCAGGGGGATGGCTACACCTTC.

The chain uses TRBV7-9 and TRBJ1-6; D not certain. V lost 5 bases to trimming and J lost 6 bases, with 11 bases between them. Germline V gives CDR1 SEHNR, CDR2 FQNEAQ (reference sequence). This CDR3 spans 14 amino acids. DNA of the CDR3: TGTGCCAGCAGCGTGAGCCTTGGTAATTCACCCCTCCACTTT. Its translation is CASSVSLGNSPLHF. Looking up the rest from reference TRBV7-9 and TRBJ1-6 gives the full variable domain: DTGVSQNPRHKITKRGQNVTFRCDPISEHNRLYWYRQTLGQGPEFLTYFQNEAQLEKSRLLSDRFSAERPKGSFSTLEIQRTEQGDSAMYLCASSVSLGNSPLHFGNGTRLTVT.

The chain recombines TRBV7-3 with TRBJ2-2; D possibly corresponds to TRBD1 (6 bases). The V end lost 5 bases, the J end lost 4 bases, and 11 bases lay between the germline ends. The germline V gene has CDR1 SGHTA and CDR2 FQGTGA. This CDR3 contains 14 residues. The CDR3 bases are TGTGCCAGCAGCATGGACAGAGGCACCGGGGAGCTGTTTTTT. Protein sequence: CASSMDRGTGELFF.

This clone showed up just a few times. The chain links TRBV15 to TRBJ2-7; possible D gene TRBD2, 6 bases. The V gene's germline CDR1 is LNHNV and CDR2 YYDKDF (reference sequence). This CDR3 contains 14 residues. Trimming removed 7 bases at V and 0 bases at J, with 13 bases between. In nucleotides, the CDR3 is TGTGCCACCACCCCTGGAGGGAGCTCCTACGAGCAGTACTTC. Amino acids: CATTPGGSSYEQYF.

V is TRBV19 and J is TRBJ1-1, with 8 bases that match TRBD1. This CDR3 contains 16 residues. CDR1 and CDR2 (germline): LNHDA, SQIVND (reference sequence). V trimming: 4 bases; J trimming: 4 bases; junction bases outside the gene matches: 11. The CDR3, as DNA: TGTGCCAGTAGTACCGCCCCAGGGGGCGCGGGCACTGAAGCTTTCTTT. Translating it yields CASSTAPGGAGTEAFF.

V and J are TRBV18 and TRBJ2-3; D uncertain. Germline CDR1 is KGHSH and CDR2 is LQKENI. The CDR3 extends over 15 amino acids. With 4 bases removed from V and 0 bases from J, the gap between germline ends came to 11 bases. CDR3 sequence reads: CASSRAQASTDTQYF. In DNA, the CDR3 is TGTGCCAGCTCACGGGCGCAAGCTAGCACAGATACGCAGTATTTT.

This clone showed up many times. Distinct nucleotide sequences in the sample also encode this CDR3. The V call is TRBV5-1, the J call TRBJ1-1; D gene uncertain. The CDR3 consists of 15 residues. V was pared by 0 bases and J by 2 bases, with 11 bases between. CDR1 SGHRS and CDR2 YFSETQ come from the germline V gene. CDR3 sequence reads: CASSLGNTANTEAFF. The CDR3 nucleotides are TGCGCCAGCAGCTTGGGTAACACAGCAAACACTGAAGCTTTCTTT.